The 30 T cell receptor beta chains reported below all come from one sample, sequenced in a study of T cells after yellow fever vaccination. From the 5' RACE reads, TCRdb called clonotypes with MiXCR, one entry per CDR3 protein. In the table there are more than 45,000 distinct CDR3 sequences, approximately 5.5% of which are singletons. The source was PBMCs, either bulk or a sorted T-cell subset (CD4+, CD8+, memory, or dextramer-sorted; not recorded which), collected on the day of the yellow fever booster vaccination. These receptors came from a man aged 18 to 35 who received the YFV17D yellow fever vaccine.

This clonotype was seen more than once but under ten times. The chain carries TRBV7-9 and TRBJ2-1; no firm D call. CDR1 and CDR2 from the germline V gene are SEHNR and FQNEAQ (reference sequence). V lost 5 bases, J lost 1 base, and 15 bases lay in between. This CDR3 spans 16 amino acids. CDR3 bases: TGTGCCAGCAGCCGTTTCGGCGGAATTTCCTACAATGAGCAGTTCTTC. This codes for CASSRFGGISYNEQFF.

This clonotype appeared many times. This chain joins TRBV4-3 and TRBJ2-2; TRBD1 aligns across 10 bases. The J segment lost 7 bases and the V segment lost 0 bases, leaving 11 bases of the junction unmatched. CDR3 length: 18 amino acids. CDR1 is LGHNA, CDR2 YSLEER, per germline. The CDR3 DNA follows: TGCGCCAGCAGCCAAGATTTTTGGACAGGGGGTAGGGACGGGGAGCTGTTTTTT. Translating gives CASSQDFWTGGRDGELFF.

The chain links TRBV20-1 to TRBJ2-7; D gene ambiguous. Trimming pared 0 bases from V and 0 bases from J, leaving 6 bases between. Germline CDR1 DFQATT, CDR2 SNEGSKA (reference sequence). CDR3 length equals 13 residues. The CDR3 DNA reads as TGCAGTGCTAGAGATATGGGCTCCTACGAGCAGTACGTC. Residues: CSARDMGSYEQYV.

The chain is built from TRBV7-9 and TRBJ2-1; the D is unclear. Germline CDR1 is SEHNR and CDR2 is FQNEAQ (reference sequence). V was clipped by 4 bases and J by 0 bases, with 13 bases between them. The CDR3 is 16 residues long. The CDR3 reads CASSSRGFSSYNEQFF. DNA for the CDR3: TGTGCCAGCAGCTCCCGAGGCTTCTCCTCCTACAATGAGCAGTTCTTC.

Ten or more counts support this clonotype. The rearrangement links TRBV7-8 to TRBJ2-2; a weak D match, TRBD1 (7 bases). The CDR3 runs to 19 residues. Germline V gene sequence: CDR1 SGHVS, CDR2 FQNEAQ. The V end lost 2 bases, the J end lost 6 bases, and 25 bases lay between the germline ends. The CDR3 here is CASSLRGLWDGRGAGELFF. The CDR3 DNA reads as TGTGCCAGCAGCTTAAGAGGGCTGTGGGACGGCAGGGGGGCCGGGGAGCTGTTTTTT.

At least ten counts were recorded for this clonotype. The V gene is TRBV2, the J gene TRBJ2-1; the D is unclear. Trimming removed 1 base at V and 6 bases at J, with 19 bases between. Germline lookup yields CDR1 SNHLY and CDR2 FYNNEI. This CDR3 contains 17 residues. DNA for the CDR3: TGTGCCAGCAGTGAAGGAATATCCCGCCCCCCCCTCAATGAGCAGTTCTTC. Its protein is CASSEGISRPPLNEQFF.

Many counts were recorded for this clonotype. This chain links TRBV7-9 with TRBJ2-1; D is undetermined. Trimming removed 7 bases from V and 4 bases from J, with 11 bases in between. Germline CDR1 reads SEHNR; CDR2 reads FQNEAQ (reference sequence). This CDR3 is built from 13 residues. In DNA form, the CDR3 reads TGTGCCAGCAAGGACCAGCCGTACAATGAGCAGTTCTTC. Amino acid sequence: CASKDQPYNEQFF.

The V gene is TRBV6-5, the J gene TRBJ1-6; TRBD1 agrees at 7 bases. After removal of 4 bases from V and 1 base from J, the junction contained 4 bases not matched to a gene. CDR3 length: 16 amino acids. The germline gives CDR1 MNHEY, CDR2 SVGAGI. The CDR3 coding sequence is TGTGCCAGCAGTTTTACAGGGGAATCCTATAATTCACCCCTCCACTTT. Encoded protein: CASSFTGESYNSPLHF.

V and J are TRBV4-1 and TRBJ2-3; no reliable D call. V was pared by 0 bases and J by 4 bases, with 8 bases between. The CDR3 is 14 amino acids. CDR1 is MGHRA and CDR2 is YSYEKL in the germline V gene. The CDR3 nucleotides are TGCGCCAGCAGCCAAGAACAGACACCAGATACGCAGTATTTT. It translates to CASSQEQTPDTQYF.

This clonotype was observed many times. The chain combines TRBV20-1 with TRBJ1-2; D not certain. Germline CDR1 reads DFQATT; CDR2 reads SNEGSKA (reference sequence). V was clipped by 5 bases and J by 2 bases, with 6 bases between them. The CDR3 spans 11 residues. For the CDR3, the DNA is TGCAGTGCTGGGCACAACTATGGCTACACCTTC. It yields the protein CSAGHNYGYTF.

This clonotype was found many times. The genes are TRBV29-1 and TRBJ2-1; D is perhaps TRBD1 or TRBD2 (5 bases each). CDR1 SQVTM and CDR2 ANQGSEA come from the germline V gene. The CDR3 has 13 residues. V shed 4 bases and J shed 4 bases, with 11 bases lying between them. The CDR3 sequence: CSVVGAIYNEQFF. Here the CDR3 DNA reads TGCAGCGTTGTCGGGGCCATATACAATGAGCAGTTCTTC.

The chain employs TRBV21-1 and TRBJ2-3; no DNA check was done on the table's D call, TRBD1. TRBV21-1 is a known pseudogene. This CDR3 contains 18 residues. CDR3 amino acids: CASSKAKDRGRGTDTQYF. CDR3 coding DNA: TGTGCCAGCAGCAAAGCAAAGGACAGGGGGCGTGGGACAGATACGCAGTATTTT.

This clonotype has a count of ten or more. This chain uses TRBV7-9 with TRBJ2-7; D is ambiguous. The V gene's germline CDR1 is SEHNR and CDR2 FQNEAQ (reference sequence). With 5 bases removed from V and 2 bases from J, the gap between germline ends came to 13 bases. The CDR3 runs to 14 residues. CDR3 nucleotide sequence: TGTGCCAGCAGCGACGGCGACCGACCCTACGAGCAGTACGTC. Protein sequence: CASSDGDRPYEQYV.

The sample holds many counts of this clonotype. The CDR3 coding sequence is TGCAGTCCCCTGGCTAGCGGGGGTCTATACAATGAGCAGTTCTTC. It specifies CSPLASGGLYNEQFF. The V gene is TRBV20-1, the J gene TRBJ2-1; 10 nucleotides match TRBD2. V shed 8 bases, J shed 4 bases, and the junction held 11 bases outside the gene matches. The CDR3 sequence is 15 residues long. Germline V lookup: CDR1 DFQATT, CDR2 SNEGSKA (reference sequence).

This clonotype was seen ten or more times. The chain is built from TRBV20-1 and TRBJ2-1, with D perhaps TRBD2 (6 bases). The germline CDR1 and CDR2 sequences are DFQATT and SNEGSKA (reference sequence). The CDR3 length is 14 residues. Trimming took off 2 bases at V and 8 bases at J, with 16 bases between the two ends. The CDR3 reads CSARSGPPGDEQFF. The CDR3 coding sequence is TGCAGTGCTAGATCGGGTCCTCCGGGGGATGAGCAGTTCTTC.

The table lists this clonotype with many counts. This sequence joins TRBV7-8 and TRBJ1-1; possibly TRBD1 for D (5 bases). This CDR3 is 16 amino acids long. Germline V lookup: CDR1 SGHVS, CDR2 FQNEAQ. V was shortened by 5 bases and J by 4 bases, with 20 bases between the two germline ends. CDR3 in amino acids: CASSRTRSHGGTEAFF. The CDR3 bases are TGTGCCAGCAGCCGGACCCGAAGCCATGGGGGCACTGAAGCTTTCTTT.

The rearrangement joins TRBV9 to TRBJ1-2; D unclear. Trimming shortened V by 2 bases and J by 7 bases, and 9 bases separated the two germline ends. Per the germline V gene, CDR1 is SGDLS and CDR2 is YYNGEE. This CDR3 has 12 residues. DNA of the CDR3: TGTGCCAGCAGCGTGGGGTTGGGTGGCTACACCTTC. It translates to CASSVGLGGYTF.

This clonotype was observed many times. The chain couples TRBV20-1 to TRBJ1-1; 7 positions agree with TRBD1. This CDR3 is 13 amino acids long. V trimming: 1 base; J trimming: 5 bases; junction bases outside the gene matches: 4. Germline V CDR1 and CDR2: DFQATT, SNEGSKA (reference sequence). DNA of the CDR3: TGCAGTGCTAGAGGACTACAGGGGACTGAAGCTTTCTTT. This translates into CSARGLQGTEAFF.

In its sample, this clonotype was seen many times. The chain recombines TRBV6-2 or TRBV6-3 with TRBJ1-1; D is perhaps TRBD1 (6 bases). The V gene lost 2 bases and the J gene lost 1 base, with 14 bases spanning the gap. The CDR3 runs to 16 residues. From germline, CDR1 is MNHEY and CDR2 SVGEGT. CDR3 residues: CASSYNRASGNTEAFF. The CDR3 coding sequence is TGTGCCAGCAGTTACAACAGGGCGAGTGGGAACACTGAAGCTTTCTTT.

This clonotype was observed many times. The chain is built from TRBV6-1 and TRBJ1-1, with D perhaps matching TRBD1 (5 bases). The V end lost 6 bases, the J end lost 10 bases, and 12 bases lay between the germline ends. Germline values: CDR1 MNHNS, CDR2 SASEGT. This CDR3 comprises 11 residues. The CDR3: CASSPGTGAFF. In DNA, the CDR3 is TGTGCCAGCAGCCCCGGGACGGGAGCTTTCTTT.

This clonotype was seen only a few times. This sequence joins TRBV4-3 and TRBJ1-2, with TRBD1 as a possible D gene (5 bases). The CDR3 length is 14 residues. V was clipped by 0 bases and J by 4 bases, with 9 bases between them. Per the germline V gene, CDR1 is LGHNA and CDR2 is YSLEER. CDR3 bases: TGCGCCAGCAGCCAAGATGGGGCACCCTATGGCTACACCTTC. Protein product: CASSQDGAPYGYTF.

This clonotype has ten or more counts. The CDR3 region has the DNA TGTGCCAGCAGCCAGCCTAGCGGATTAGCTAGCACAGATACGCAGTATTTT. This gives the protein CASSQPSGLASTDTQYF. The genes are TRBV7-2 and TRBJ2-3; 7 bases agree with TRBD2. J lost 0 bases, V lost 5 bases, and 11 bases had no gene match. Germline values: CDR1 SGHTA, CDR2 FQGNSA. There are 17 residues in the CDR3.

The sample holds many counts of this clonotype. The chain couples TRBV4-2 to TRBJ2-1; 9 bases map to TRBD2. The V gene end was trimmed by 6 bases and the J gene end by 1 base; junction bases not matched to a gene: 4. The CDR3 is made up of 15 amino acids. The V gene's germline CDR1 is LGHNA and CDR2 YNFKEQ. Here the CDR3 reads CASSYSGGSYNEQFF. For the CDR3, the DNA is TGTGCCAGCAGTTACAGCGGGGGGTCCTACAATGAGCAGTTCTTC.

This clonotype was detected many times. This chain connects TRBV30 to TRBJ1-1; D is unclear. This CDR3 is 12 amino acids long. Per the germline V gene, CDR1 is GTSNPN and CDR2 is SVGIG (reference sequence). Trimming cost V 3 bases and J 7 bases, with 12 bases left between them. CDR3: CAWRSTTVEAFF. The DNA for the CDR3 is TGTGCCTGGAGGTCCACAACCGTTGAAGCTTTCTTT. Filled out from reference TRBV30 and TRBJ1-1, the complete variable domain reads SQTIHQWPATLVQPVGSPLSLECTVEGTSNPNLYWYRQAAGRGLQLLFYSVGIGQISSEVPQNLSASRPQDRQFILSSKKLLLSDSGFYLCAWRSTTVEAFFGQGTRLTVV.

This clonotype was picked up many times. J is TRBJ1-5 and V is TRBV20-1; 9 nucleotides match TRBD1. The CDR3 has 16 residues. J was trimmed by 3 bases and V by 2 bases; bases with no gene match: 8. The germline V gene encodes CDR1 DFQATT and CDR2 SNEGSKA (reference sequence). DNA of the CDR3: TGCAGTGCTAGAAAAACCTGGACAGGGGACAATCAGCCCCAGCATTTT. It specifies CSARKTWTGDNQPQHF.

This clonotype was observed many times. The CDR3 coding sequence is TGTGCCAGCTCCAGACCCGGGGGCGCGTTGTCTGGGGCCAACGTCCTGACTTTC. It yields the protein CASSRPGGALSGANVLTF. The chain couples TRBV7-9 to TRBJ2-6; D may be TRBD1 or TRBD2 (6 bases each). The V and J ends lost 8 bases and 1 base respectively, with 21 bases between them. Germline CDR1 SEHNR, CDR2 FQNEAQ (reference sequence). The CDR3 contains 18 residues.

V usage is TRBV5-1 and J usage is TRBJ2-2; TRBD1 matches at 7 bases. The CDR3 extends over 13 amino acids. CDR1 is SGHRS and CDR2 is YFSETQ in the germline V gene. J was trimmed by 6 bases and V by 4 bases; bases with no gene match: 3. Here the CDR3 reads CASSTGQPGELFF. The CDR3, as DNA: TGCGCCAGCAGCACGGGACAGCCCGGGGAGCTGTTTTTT. The full variable domain, rest sourced from reference TRBV5-1 and TRBJ2-2, is KAGVTQTPRYLIKTRGQQVTLSCSPISGHRSVSWYQQTPGQGLQFLFEYFSETQRNKGNFPGRFSGRQFSNSRSEMNVSTLELGDSALYLCASSTGQPGELFFGEGSRLTVL.

Many counts were recorded for this clonotype. This sequence joins TRBV4-1 and TRBJ1-1; D is perhaps TRBD1 (5 bases). Germline V CDR1 and CDR2: MGHRA, YSYEKL. The CDR3 contains 13 residues. Between the trimmed V and J ends, which lost 5 bases and 5 bases, there was a span of 12 bases. The CDR3 loop is CASSRDEYTEAFF. The CDR3 nucleotides are TGCGCCAGCAGCAGGGACGAGTATACTGAAGCTTTCTTT.

This sequence joins TRBV7-9 and TRBJ1-2; D not certain. Germline lookup yields CDR1 SEHNR and CDR2 FQNEAQ (reference sequence). The CDR3 is 19 amino acids. V lost 0 bases and J lost 1, with 21 bases in between. CDR3 sequence reads: CASSLAELDPLPFNYGYTF. The CDR3 nucleotides are TGTGCCAGCAGCTTAGCGGAGTTAGATCCCCTACCTTTTAACTATGGCTACACCTTC. Together with reference TRBV7-9 and TRBJ1-2, the CDR3 gives the full variable domain: DTGVSQNPRHKITKRGQNVTFRCDPISEHNRLYWYRQTLGQGPEFLTYFQNEAQLEKSRLLSDRFSAERPKGSFSTLEIQRTEQGDSAMYLCASSLAELDPLPFNYGYTFGSGTRLTVV.

This clonotype was recorded many times. This chain links TRBV7-2 with TRBJ1-5, with a tentative D call TRBD1 (5 bases). The V gene's germline CDR1 is SGHTA and CDR2 FQGNSA. This CDR3 contains 15 residues. The germline V and J ends were trimmed by 4 bases and 7 bases, with 17 bases remaining between them. This CDR3 reads CASSSGTGGSQPQHF. CDR3 DNA: TGTGCCAGCAGCTCTGGTACGGGGGGGAGCCAGCCCCAGCATTTT.